This T cell receptor beta chain was obtained from a study of graft-versus-host responses after intestinal transplantation. Study findings and constraints: Early post-transplant HvG declines were associated with peak circulating GvH clone levels. GvH clones were found in recipient marrow; some appeared first in ileum or blood.

Some clones are missing from TCRdb's copy, which holds only in-frame ones; the method was immunoSEQ multiplex PCR. The sample has under 50,000 clones, 80% to 95% seen once; the top ten hold about 3.6%. V trimming: 7 bases; J trimming: 5 bases; junction bases outside the gene matches: 3. The CDR3 has 13 amino acids. Germline loops: CDR1 SGHVS, CDR2 FNYEAQ. As to this clone: The antigen remains undetermined.

The sequence was collected from a human patient who received an intestinal transplant, so some T cells may come from the graft donor. The chain carries TRBV7-6 and TRBJ2-2; the match to TRBD2 covers 8 bases. Sample: PBMCs, taken around 720 days after intestinal transplantation. CDR3 protein: CASNGGGTGELFF. Written as DNA, the CDR3 is TGTGCCAGCAACGGGGGGGGAACCGGGGAGCTGTTTTTT. The full variable domain, completed using reference TRBV7-6 and TRBJ2-2, is GAGVSQSPRYKVTKRGQDVALRCDPISGHVSLYWYRQALGQGPEFLTYFNYEAQQDKSGLPNDRFSAERPEGSISTLTIQRTEQRDSAMYRCASNGGGTGELFFGEGSRLTVL.